Here is one T cell receptor (beta chain) with its context. Sequencing was performed with immunoSEQ multiplex PCR; in TCRdb, only in-frame clones are kept and a portion is missing. Of 140,000 to 150,000 clones in the sample, about 76% were seen once. The data were taken from a study of cytotoxic CD8 clonotypes in ibrutinib-treated CLL. Looking at the study overall: The cohort had 11 relapsed/refractory and over 14 treatment-naive patients, about 18 IGHV unmutated.

The V end lost 3 bases, the J end lost 4 bases, and 12 bases lay between the germline ends. Germline V gives CDR1 SQVTM, CDR2 ANQGSEA. The CDR3 is 13 amino acids. The sample in question was PBMCs, obtained after 24 months of ibrutinib treatment. The sequence was obtained from a human donor with chronic lymphocytic leukemia. The gene calls are TRBV29-1 and TRBJ1-2; D is unresolved. The CDR3 loop reads CSVDSSGLYGYTF. As DNA, the CDR3 is TGCAGCGTTGATAGTTCAGGACTCTATGGCTACACCTTC. The full variable domain, with the rest looked up from reference TRBV29-1 and TRBJ1-2, is SAVISQKPSRDICQRGTSLTIQCQVDSQVTMMFWYRQQPGQSLTLIATANQGSEATYESGFVIDKFPISRPNLTFSTLTVSNMSPEDSSIYLCSVDSSGLYGYTFGSGTRLTVV.